This TCR beta chain was captured by sequencing in a study of blood T cell repertoires in COVID-19. This clone was picked up one time. TCRdb's table, derived via immunoSEQ multiplex PCR, lists solely in-frame clones and lacks some. Found here are 200,000 to 250,000 clones, 82% of them singletons; the top ten hold about 3.2%. Trimming took 3 bases from V and 2 from J, leaving 13 bases between them. The CDR3 contains 15 residues. Looked up from germline, CDR1 is KGHSH and CDR2 is LQKENI. This clonotype was sampled from a woman in her sixties who had recovered from COVID-19. The sample taken for sequencing was PBMCs or T cells enriched from blood (not recorded which). The V call is TRBV18, the J call TRBJ1-2; a possible D gene is TRBD1 (6 bases). This CDR3 reads CASSPWGQTNYGYTF. The DNA of the CDR3 is TGTGCCAGCTCACCCTGGGGGCAGACCAACTATGGCTACACCTTC.